The 26 T cell receptor beta chains given below trace back to one sample, sequenced in a study of blood T cell repertoires in COVID-19. Profiled with immunoSEQ multiplex PCR; TCRdb holds only in-frame clones, not every one. The data hold 360,000 or so clones, with around 92% observed a single time. Sequencing was carried out using PBMCs or T cells enriched from blood (not recorded which). The receptors shown here come from a woman aged 25 to 39 who had recovered from COVID-19.

This sequence joins TRBV11-2 and TRBJ2-1, with a possible D match to TRBD1 (5 bases). Trimming cost V 1 base and J 1 base, with 11 bases left between them. The CDR3 covers 16 residues. The germline CDR1 and CDR2 sequences are SGHAT and FQNNGV. Here the CDR3 DNA reads TGTGCCAGCAGCTTAGCGCGGACACCTTCCTACAATGAGCAGTTCTTC. It is translated as CASSLARTPSYNEQFF.

The genes are TRBV4-2 and TRBJ2-7; 8 bases are shared with TRBD2. Losses at the gene ends were 4 bases for V and 5 bases for J; bases not matched to a gene: 7. Germline-derived CDR1 and CDR2 are LGHNA and YNFKEQ. The CDR3 is 14 amino acids. The CDR3 loop is CASSRIRRGDEQYF. As DNA, the CDR3 is TGTGCCAGCAGCCGCATCAGGCGGGGGGACGAGCAGTACTTC.

This sequence joins TRBV3-1 (or the pseudogene TRBV3-2) and TRBJ2-5, with 15 bases lining up with TRBD2. The CDR3 length is 17 residues. The V segment lost 5 bases and the J segment 4 bases; nucleotides outside the gene matches: 8. Germline loops: CDR1 LGHDT, CDR2 YNNKEL (reference sequence). The CDR3 loop is CASSTGLAGGLGETQYF. CDR3 DNA sequence: TGTGCCAGCAGCACCGGACTAGCGGGAGGGTTAGGAGAGACCCAGTACTTC.

The chain carries TRBV5-6 and TRBJ1-2, with D unresolved. The CDR3 is 14 residues long. V was cut by 4 bases and J by 3 bases, with 13 bases left in between. Germline V lookup: CDR1 SGHDT, CDR2 YYEEEE. This chain's CDR3 is CASSPRTGYYGYTF. CDR3 in DNA: TGTGCCAGCAGCCCAAGGACGGGATACTATGGCTACACCTTC.

This clone has ten or more counts. The chain has TRBV21-1 and TRBJ2-7; the table assigns TRBD1, which was not confirmed against the DNA. TRBV21-1 is tagged as a pseudogene. The CDR3 runs 14 residues. The CDR3, as DNA: TGTGCCAGCAGCGGGGGACAGGCCCCCTACGAGCAGTACTTC. This gives the protein CASSGGQAPYEQYF.

The chain uses TRBV7-2 and TRBJ2-2, with 8 bases that match TRBD1. The CDR3 spans 14 residues. The J segment lost 9 bases and the V segment lost 1 base, leaving 4 bases of the junction unmatched. Germline CDR1 and CDR2: SGHTA and FQGNSA. This CDR3 reads CASSLGPGGRELFF. The CDR3 region has the DNA TGTGCCAGCAGCTTAGGACCAGGGGGCCGGGAGCTGTTTTTT.

The J gene is TRBJ2-1, the V gene TRBV11-2; D not certain. The length of the CDR3 is 14 residues. Trimming removed 9 bases from V and 2 bases from J, with 14 bases in between. Looked up from germline, CDR1 is SGHAT and CDR2 is FQNNGV. CDR3 amino acids: CASQSGQTYNEQFF. The CDR3 DNA reads TGTGCCAGTCAATCTGGCCAAACCTACAATGAGCAGTTCTTC.

Of note for this clone: Other DNA sequences in this specimen translate into the identical CDR3. CDR3: CASSPQGYEQYF. The CDR3 nucleotides are TGTGCCAGCAGCCCACAGGGATACGAGCAGTACTTC. This rearrangement joins TRBV3-1 (or the pseudogene TRBV3-2) to TRBJ2-7, with D tentatively TRBD1 (6 bases). V dropped 4 bases and J dropped 4 bases, with 8 bases sitting between them. This CDR3 comprises 12 residues. Germline V gene sequence: CDR1 LGHDT, CDR2 YNNKEL (reference sequence).

The chain couples TRBV15 to TRBJ1-3; 9 positions match TRBD1. This CDR3 is 19 amino acids long. Germline assignment: CDR1 LNHNV and CDR2 YYDKDF (reference sequence). The V segment lost 0 bases and the J segment 1 base; nucleotides outside the gene matches: 10. CDR3 region: CATSRDIPGQGLSGNTIYF. In DNA, the CDR3 is TGTGCCACCAGCAGAGACATACCGGGACAGGGCTTATCTGGAAACACCATATATTTT. Variable domain in full (rest from reference TRBV15 and TRBJ1-3): DAMVIQNPRYQVTQFGKPVTLSCSQTLNHNVMYWYQQKSSQAPKLLFHYYDKDFNNEADTPDNFQSRRPNTSFCFLDIRSPGLGDTAMYLCATSRDIPGQGLSGNTIYFGEGSWLTVV.

This chain connects TRBV16 to TRBJ2-7, with 7 bases that match TRBD1. This CDR3 comprises 14 residues. Germline-derived CDR1 and CDR2 are KGHSY and FQNENV. V shed 3 bases, J shed 4 bases, and the junction held 6 bases outside the gene matches. The CDR3 reads CASSQNRGNYEQYF. Written as DNA, the CDR3 is TGTGCCAGCAGCCAGAACAGGGGCAATTACGAGCAGTACTTC. Based on the CDR3 plus reference TRBV16 and TRBJ2-7, the full variable domain is GEEVAQTPKHLVRGEGQKAKLYCAPIKGHSYVFWYQQVLKNEFKFLISFQNENVFDETGMPKERFSAKCLPNSPCSLEIQATKLEDSAVYFCASSQNRGNYEQYFGPGTRLTVT.

The chain employs TRBV24-1 and TRBJ2-3; 8 positions agree with TRBD2. This CDR3 comprises 15 residues. The germline V gene encodes CDR1 KGHDR and CDR2 SFDVKD. The trim removed 1 base at V and 4 bases at J, leaving 3 bases unmatched. In nucleotides, the CDR3 is TGTGCCACCAGTGATTTCGGGGGGGCATCAGATACGCAGTATTTT. Encoded protein: CATSDFGGASDTQYF.

This clone was seen a single time. This sequence joins TRBV4-2 and TRBJ2-1; 10 bases align to TRBD2. CDR1 and CDR2 (germline): LGHNA, YNFKEQ. J lost 1 base, V lost 2 bases, and 11 bases had no gene match. The CDR3 consists of 19 residues. DNA of the CDR3: TGTGCCAGCAGCCAATTCGCTAGCGGGGGAGGAGCATCCTACAATGAGCAGTTCTTC. Amino acids: CASSQFASGGGASYNEQFF.

The genes are TRBV7-8 and TRBJ2-5, with a tentative D call TRBD2 (6 bases). V lost 2 bases and J lost 4, with 17 bases in between. CDR3 length equals 16 residues. CDR1 and CDR2 from the germline V gene are SGHVS and FQNEAQ. CDR3 residues: CASSLKRPSVPETQYF. DNA of the CDR3: TGTGCCAGCAGCTTAAAACGGCCTAGCGTGCCAGAGACCCAGTACTTC.

This clone was counted a single time. This CDR3 is also generated by other DNA sequences in the sample. Here the CDR3 reads CSVGTGYEQYF. The CDR3 region has the DNA TGCAGCGTTGGGACAGGCTACGAGCAGTACTTC. V gene TRBV29-1 combines with J gene TRBJ2-7; TRBD1 matches at 7 bases. The germline V gene has CDR1 SQVTM and CDR2 ANQGSEA. The CDR3 contains 11 residues. The junction had 0 bases not matched to a gene; V was cut back by 4 bases and J by 3 bases.

This chain joins TRBV7-9 and TRBJ1-1, with D possibly TRBD1 on 5 matching bases. Germline V gene sequence: CDR1 SEHNR, CDR2 FQNEAQ (reference sequence). With 5 bases removed from V and 1 base from J, the gap between germline ends came to 8 bases. This CDR3 contains 13 residues. The chain's CDR3 is CASSRGENTEAFF. As DNA, the CDR3 is TGTGCCAGCAGCCGGGGGGAGAACACTGAAGCTTTCTTT.

The chain uses TRBV12-3 or TRBV12-4 and TRBJ2-3; D uncertain. The CDR3 consists of 12 residues. The V end lost 6 bases, the J end lost 0 bases, and 4 bases lay between the germline ends. Here the CDR3 reads CASRASTDTQYF. The CDR3 nucleotides are TGTGCCAGCAGAGCCAGCACAGATACGCAGTATTTT.

This sequence joins TRBV30 and TRBJ1-2, with a weak D call TRBD1 (5 bases). Germline V gene data show CDR1 as GTSNPN and CDR2 as SVGIG (reference sequence). Between the trimmed V and J ends, which lost 3 bases and 5 bases, there was a span of 10 bases. The CDR3 is 12 residues long. The CDR3 nucleotides read TGTGCCTGGAGCATAGACAGTTATGGCTACACCTTC. It translates to CAWSIDSYGYTF.

V is TRBV6-5 and J is TRBJ1-1; D possibly corresponds to TRBD1 (6 bases). The V gene's germline CDR1 is MNHEY and CDR2 SVGAGI. CDR3 size: 15 residues. Trimming took off 5 bases at V and 1 base at J, with 14 bases between the two ends. CDR3 nucleotides: TGTGCCAGCAGTCCTCGGACAGTAGCGAACACTGAAGCTTTCTTT. Its translation: CASSPRTVANTEAFF.

This chain joins TRBV27 and TRBJ1-4, with TRBD1 matching 9 bases. The CDR3 runs to 16 residues. Trimming cost V 5 bases and J 7 bases; bases outside gene matches: 11. Germline V CDR1 and CDR2: MNHEY, SMNVEV (reference sequence). Here the CDR3 DNA reads TGTGCCAGCAGTCACACCATGACAGGGGGTTTTGAAAAACTGTTTTTT. Translating it yields CASSHTMTGGFEKLFF.

The V and J genes are TRBV27 and TRBJ2-7; 9 positions match TRBD1. This CDR3 region has 15 residues. Germline values: CDR1 MNHEY, CDR2 SMNVEV (reference sequence). Trimming removed 6 bases from V and 7 bases from J; junction bases left unmatched: 13. This chain's CDR3 is CASSRTGVGVNEQYF. The CDR3 DNA reads TGTGCCAGCAGCAGGACAGGGGTTGGGGTTAATGAGCAGTACTTC.

The chain employs TRBV12-3 or TRBV12-4 and TRBJ1-1; tentatively, D is TRBD1 (5 bases). V gave up 3 bases and J gave up 4 bases, with 9 bases separating them. The CDR3 is 13 residues long. The CDR3 DNA is TGTGCCAGCAGTTTCGGCCAGGGCACTGAAGCTTTCTTT. This encodes CASSFGQGTEAFF.

In this sample, this clone turned up once. The chain carries TRBV6-5 and TRBJ2-1; no definite D call. V lost 6 bases to trimming and J lost 1 base, with 13 bases between them. The germline V gene has CDR1 MNHEY and CDR2 SVGAGI. This CDR3 region has 15 residues. CDR3 residues: CASRLGYYSYNEQFF. CDR3 bases: TGTGCCAGCAGGCTCGGGTACTATTCCTACAATGAGCAGTTCTTC.

The chain joins TRBV6-5 to TRBJ2-5, with D tentatively TRBD2 (6 bases). Germline values: CDR1 MNHEY, CDR2 SVGAGI. Trimming stripped 7 bases from V and 4 bases from J, with 10 bases between. This CDR3 has 12 amino acids. CDR3 bases: TGTGCCAGCAATACTAGCCCAGAGACCCAGTACTTC. Translation: CASNTSPETQYF.

V gene TRBV11-2 combines with J gene TRBJ2-2, with 8 bases lining up with TRBD2. Germline CDR1 SGHAT, CDR2 FQNNGV. This CDR3 region has 17 residues. V lost 5 bases, J lost 0 bases, and 8 bases stayed unmatched. This CDR3 reads CASSPGEGLANTGELFF. DNA of the CDR3: TGTGCCAGCAGCCCAGGGGAGGGACTAGCGAACACCGGGGAGCTGTTTTTT.

This clone was counted a single time. V and J are TRBV29-1 and TRBJ2-7, with TRBD2 matching over 12 bases. V was pared by 2 bases and J by 3 bases, with 8 bases of the junction left unmatched. The CDR3 spans 16 residues. Per germline, CDR1 SQVTM and CDR2 ANQGSEA. In DNA, the CDR3 is TGCAGCGTTGAACTAGCGGGAGGGCCAATTGGCTACGAGCAGTACTTC. Translating it yields CSVELAGGPIGYEQYF.

V gene TRBV6-5 combines with J gene TRBJ2-1; no clear D gene. Looked up from germline, CDR1 is MNHEY and CDR2 is SVGAGI. The germline V and J ends were trimmed by 1 base and 10 bases, with 8 bases remaining between them. The CDR3 spans 12 residues. The CDR3 nucleotides are TGTGCCAGCAGTTACTTCGGTCTCGAGCAGTTCTTC. As protein: CASSYFGLEQFF.